The 16 T cell receptor beta chains below were found in one sample sequenced in a study of early stage breast cancer tumors. Clones were read by immunoSEQ multiplex PCR, and TCRdb kept only the in-frame ones, dropping some. The sample comprises tens of thousands of clones, roughly four fifths of which are singletons, and around 4.6% rests with the top ten. The sequenced sample was blood. The origin of the receptors is a person aged 40-50 years with breast cancer.

This sequence joins TRBV10-2 and TRBJ2-2; D is uncertain. Germline CDR1 reads WSHSY; CDR2 reads SAAADI. There are 19 residues in the CDR3. V lost 5 bases and J lost 0, with 22 bases in between. CDR3 region: CASSYPTEPQDPNTGELFF. CDR3 DNA: TGCGCCAGCAGTTACCCTACAGAGCCCCAGGACCCGAACACCGGGGAGCTGTTTTTT.

V is TRBV6-5 and J is TRBJ2-7, with D maybe TRBD1 (6 bases). Trimming removed 7 bases from V and 3 bases from J, with 16 bases in between. The CDR3 is 14 amino acids. CDR1 is MNHEY, CDR2 SVGAGI, per germline. The CDR3 is CASTLPRQVYEQYF. CDR3 DNA: TGTGCCAGCACTCTCCCCAGACAGGTCTACGAGCAGTACTTC.

The genes are TRBV5-8 and TRBJ2-5, with TRBD2 matching 10 bases. The CDR3 covers 17 residues. Germline V CDR1 and CDR2: SGHTS, YDEGEE. V was pared by 2 bases and J by 3 bases, with 10 bases of the junction left unmatched. The CDR3, as DNA: TGTGCCAGCAGCTTTAATTATCCTAGCGGGAGTGAAGAGACCCAGTACTTC. Protein product: CASSFNYPSGSEETQYF. Using reference TRBV5-8 and TRBJ2-5 for the parts outside the CDR3, the full variable domain is EAGVTQSPTHLIKTRGQQATLRCSPISGHTSVYWYQQALGLGLQFLLWYDEGEERNRGNFPPRFSGRQFPNYSSELNVNALELEDSALYLCASSFNYPSGSEETQYFGPGTRLLVL.

This chain's CDR3 is CASSLLIRDNEKLFF. In DNA, the CDR3 is TGTGCCAGCAGTTTACTCATCCGGGACAATGAAAAACTGTTTTTT. This sequence joins TRBV28 and TRBJ1-4, with D possibly being TRBD1 (5 bases). Germline loops: CDR1 MDHEN, CDR2 SYDVKM. V lost 2 bases and J lost 5, with 12 bases in between. The CDR3 runs to 15 residues.

This chain uses TRBV10-3 with TRBJ2-6, with 8 bases aligning to TRBD1. The CDR3 runs to 14 residues. Per the germline V gene, CDR1 is ENHRY and CDR2 is SYGVKD. Losses at the gene ends were 7 bases for V and 2 bases for J; bases not matched to a gene: 1. The CDR3 region is CAITDRAGANVLTF. Written as DNA, the CDR3 is TGTGCCATCACGGACAGGGCTGGGGCCAACGTCCTGACTTTC.

The chain employs TRBV7-2 and TRBJ2-5, with no clear D. The germline V gene has CDR1 SGHTA and CDR2 FQGNSA. The CDR3 covers 14 residues. The V end lost 5 bases, the J end lost 5 bases, and 15 bases lay between the germline ends. Here the CDR3 DNA reads TGTGCCAGCAGCCGCACCCGAGATAGGGAGACCCAGTACTTC. Amino acids: CASSRTRDRETQYF. The full variable domain, rest sourced from reference TRBV7-2 and TRBJ2-5, is GAGVSQSPSNKVTEKGKDVELRCDPISGHTALYWYRQSLGQGLEFLIYFQGNSAPDKSGLPSDRFSAERTGGSVSTLTIQRTQQEDSAVYLCASSRTRDRETQYFGPGTRLLVL.

The rearrangement uses TRBV28 and TRBJ2-7; D is unresolved. CDR3 length: 15 amino acids. Germline loops: CDR1 MDHEN, CDR2 SYDVKM. With 1 base removed from V and 0 bases from J, the gap between germline ends came to 10 bases. CDR3 sequence (DNA): TGTGCCAGCAGTTTATCGCGTAGGAGCTCCTACGAGCAGTACTTC. This gives the protein CASSLSRRSSYEQYF.

The chain links TRBV6-6 to TRBJ2-3; 9 positions match TRBD2. From germline, CDR1 is MNHNY and CDR2 SVGAGI (reference sequence). J was trimmed by 4 bases and V by 5 bases; bases with no gene match: 10. This CDR3 region has 16 residues. Written as DNA, the CDR3 is TGTGCCAGCAGTGGGGGGGGTAGCGGGAGCGCAGATACGCAGTATTTT. Translation: CASSGGGSGSADTQYF.

The chain recombines TRBV16 with TRBJ1-5; the match to TRBD1 covers 7 bases. The CDR3 loop spans 14 amino acids. V lost 5 bases and J lost 7; bases outside the gene matches: 8. Germline CDR1 and CDR2: KGHSY and FQNENV. CDR3 protein: CASSSDRVGQPQHF. In DNA, the CDR3 is TGTGCCAGCAGCAGCGACAGGGTAGGACAGCCCCAGCATTTT.

The chain carries TRBV18 and TRBJ1-1; D unclear. The V gene's germline CDR1 is KGHSH and CDR2 LQKENI. CDR3 length: 13 residues. The V end lost 5 bases, the J end lost 0 bases, and 7 bases lay between the germline ends. The CDR3 protein is CASSSAVNTEAFF. The CDR3 coding sequence is TGTGCCAGCTCAAGCGCTGTGAACACTGAAGCTTTCTTT.

The rearrangement uses TRBV2 and TRBJ2-5, with D uncertain. Germline CDR1 reads SNHLY; CDR2 reads FYNNEI. V was pared by 2 bases and J by 0 bases, with 7 bases between. The CDR3 is 14 residues long. The CDR3 is CASSEWQNQETQYF. The CDR3 DNA is TGTGCCAGCAGTGAATGGCAGAACCAAGAGACCCAGTACTTC. Full variable domain (remainder filled in from reference TRBV2 and TRBJ2-5): EPEVTQTPSHQVTQMGQEVILRCVPISNHLYFYWYRQILGQKVEFLVSFYNNEISEKSEIFDDQFSVERPDGSNFTLKIRSTKLEDSAMYFCASSEWQNQETQYFGPGTRLLVL.

The rearrangement joins TRBV6-1 to TRBJ2-7; a weak D match, TRBD1 (6 bases). V was trimmed by 4 bases and J by 3 bases, leaving 22 bases between them. Germline V gives CDR1 MNHNS, CDR2 SASEGT. The CDR3 length is 17 residues. For the CDR3, the DNA is TGTGCCAGCAGTGCCTCCCCCATCAGGGGTGAAGTCTACGAGCAGTACTTC. Its protein product is CASSASPIRGEVYEQYF.

This chain links TRBV28 with TRBJ2-7; a weak D match, TRBD2 (6 bases). Trimming took 7 bases from V and 0 from J, leaving 13 bases between them. The CDR3 contains 14 residues. The germline V gene has CDR1 MDHEN and CDR2 SYDVKM. As DNA, the CDR3 is TGTGCCAGCACCTTGGGACTTCGCTCCTACGAGCAGTACTTC. It specifies CASTLGLRSYEQYF.

The CDR3 protein is CASRDREGQPQHF. The CDR3 nucleotides are TGTGCCAGTAGGGACAGGGAGGGTCAGCCCCAGCATTTT. The gene calls are TRBV19 and TRBJ1-5; 8 positions match TRBD1. V gave up 6 bases and J gave up 6 bases; unmatched junction bases: 4. Germline V lookup: CDR1 LNHDA, CDR2 SQIVND (reference sequence). The CDR3 extends over 13 amino acids.

The rearrangement joins TRBV27 to TRBJ2-3; TRBD2 agrees at 11 bases. Germline CDR1 reads MNHEY; CDR2 reads SMNVEV (reference sequence). This CDR3 comprises 12 residues. J lost 14 bases, V lost 3 bases, and 4 bases had no gene match. The DNA for the CDR3 is TGTGCCAGCAGTTTCCATAGCGGGAGGGCGTATTTT. Translated, it gives CASSFHSGRAYF.

This chain joins TRBV7-2 and TRBJ2-7; D not certain. The CDR3 is 13 amino acids. With 3 bases removed from V and 3 bases from J, the gap between germline ends came to 9 bases. Germline values: CDR1 SGHTA, CDR2 FQGNSA. CDR3 residues: CASSFVEGYEQYF. CDR3 sequence (DNA): TGTGCCAGCAGCTTCGTGGAAGGCTACGAGCAGTACTTC.